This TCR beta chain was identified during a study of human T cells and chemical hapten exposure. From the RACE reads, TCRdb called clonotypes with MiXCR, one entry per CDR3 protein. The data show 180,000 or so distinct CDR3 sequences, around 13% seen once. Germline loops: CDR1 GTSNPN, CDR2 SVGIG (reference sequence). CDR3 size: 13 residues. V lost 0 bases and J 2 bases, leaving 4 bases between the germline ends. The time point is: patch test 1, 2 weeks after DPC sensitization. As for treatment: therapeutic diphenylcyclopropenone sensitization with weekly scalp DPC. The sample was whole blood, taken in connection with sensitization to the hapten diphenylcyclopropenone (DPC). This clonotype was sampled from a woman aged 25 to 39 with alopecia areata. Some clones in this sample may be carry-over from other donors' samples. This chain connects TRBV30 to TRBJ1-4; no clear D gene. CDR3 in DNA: TGTGCCTGGAGTGTACAGACTAATGAAAAACTGTTTTTT. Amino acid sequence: CAWSVQTNEKLFF.